These 24 T cell receptor beta chains were all obtained from the same sample, sequenced in a study of T cell responses to AZD1222 COVID-19 vaccine. The protocol was immunoSEQ multiplex PCR, while the TCRdb copy is restricted to in-frame clones and leaves out a portion. Counted here are about 140,000 clones, approximately 90% occurring once; the ten biggest clones make up 1.6%. This specimen was peripheral blood, taken on day 0 of AZD1222 vaccination. The receptors shown here come from an adult in good health.

The chain uses TRBV5-6 and TRBJ1-4; possibly TRBD1 for D (5 bases). V shed 4 bases and J shed 3 bases, with 10 bases lying between them. Germline V lookup: CDR1 SGHDT, CDR2 YYEEEE. The length of the CDR3 is 14 residues. The chain's CDR3 is CASSLTGANEKLFF. Written as DNA, the CDR3 is TGTGCCAGCAGCCTTACAGGCGCTAATGAAAAACTGTTTTTT.

The chain uses TRBV2 and TRBJ1-6, with D possibly being TRBD1 (6 bases). This CDR3 comprises 16 residues. The V gene's germline CDR1 is SNHLY and CDR2 FYNNEI. V gave up 8 bases and J gave up 10 bases, with 24 bases separating them. CDR3 region: CASQRRAGEGWSPLHF. In DNA form, the CDR3 reads TGTGCCAGCCAGCGTCGGGCAGGGGAAGGTTGGTCACCCCTCCACTTT.

The rearrangement joins TRBV14 to TRBJ2-2; the D gene could be TRBD1 or TRBD2 (5 bases each). Germline values: CDR1 SGHDN, CDR2 FVKESK. The CDR3 runs 19 residues. Trimming took off 4 bases at V and 1 base at J, with 22 bases between the two ends. The CDR3 DNA reads as TGTGCCAGCAGCCCCCATGGGGCTAGCACCAACTGGAACACCGGGGAGCTGTTTTTT. Protein: CASSPHGASTNWNTGELFF. Combining the CDR3 with reference TRBV14 and TRBJ2-2 gives the whole variable domain EAGVTQFPSHSVIEKGQTVTLRCDPISGHDNLYWYRRVMGKEIKFLLHFVKESKQDESGMPNNRFLAERTGGTYSTLKVQPAELEDSGVYFCASSPHGASTNWNTGELFFGEGSRLTVL.

This chain joins TRBV3-1 (or the pseudogene TRBV3-2) and TRBJ1-3, with TRBD1 identical over 8 bases. Germline V CDR1 and CDR2: LGHDT, YNNKEL (reference sequence). The V segment lost 3 bases and the J segment 5 bases; nucleotides outside the gene matches: 9. The CDR3 extends over 16 amino acids. The CDR3 reads CASSQSWTGTRNTIYF. CDR3 DNA sequence: TGTGCCAGCAGCCAGTCTTGGACAGGGACGAGAAACACCATATATTTT.

This chain joins TRBV11-2 and TRBJ2-3; D is unclear. From germline, CDR1 is SGHAT and CDR2 FQNNGV. The CDR3 sequence is 12 residues long. The V gene lost 6 bases and the J gene lost 6 bases, with 10 bases spanning the gap. CDR3 in DNA: TGTGCCAGCAGTGGGTGGGCCGATACGCAGTATTTT. Translated: CASSGWADTQYF.

The CDR3 bases are TGTGCCAGCAGCCAGACAGGAACGGGGGTCTATGGCTACACCTTC. Its protein is CASSQTGTGVYGYTF. The chain couples TRBV6-6 to TRBJ1-2, with a weak D call TRBD1 (6 bases). CDR1 and CDR2 (germline): MNHNY, SVGAGI (reference sequence). Trimming pared 6 bases from V and 4 bases from J, leaving 18 bases between. The CDR3 totals 15 residues.

The genes are TRBV4-1 and TRBJ2-7, with 12 bases that match TRBD1. Germline trimming cut 4 bases from V and 5 bases from J; bases unmatched to any gene: 0. CDR3 length equals 13 residues. The germline V gene has CDR1 MGHRA and CDR2 YSYEKL. The CDR3 loop reads CASSRDRGHEQYF. The CDR3 nucleotides are TGCGCCAGCAGCCGGGACAGGGGGCACGAGCAGTACTTC.

The rearrangement joins TRBV11-2 to TRBJ1-6; 8 positions match TRBD1. There are 15 residues in the CDR3. V shed 0 bases, J shed 5 bases, and the junction held 0 bases outside the gene matches. Looked up from germline, CDR1 is SGHAT and CDR2 is FQNNGV. CDR3 sequence (DNA): TGTGCCAGCAGCTTAGAGACAGGGGATAATTCACCCCTCCACTTT. This translates into CASSLETGDNSPLHF.

The chain carries TRBV3-1 (or the pseudogene TRBV3-2) and TRBJ2-1; unclear D gene. V was shortened by 0 bases and J by 4 bases, with 10 bases between the two germline ends. Germline CDR1 reads LGHDT; CDR2 reads YNNKEL (reference sequence). The CDR3 has 15 amino acids. CDR3 in DNA: TGTGCCAGCAGCCAAGAGAGCCTCTCATACAATGAGCAGTTCTTC. Protein product: CASSQESLSYNEQFF.

The rearrangement links TRBV2 to TRBJ2-3; possible D gene TRBD1, 5 bases. The CDR3 spans 15 residues. Germline loops: CDR1 SNHLY, CDR2 FYNNEI. V was cut by 2 bases and J by 1 base, with 10 bases left in between. The CDR3, as DNA: TGTGCCAGCAGTGAATTCTCGACAGGCACAGATACGCAGTATTTT. This encodes CASSEFSTGTDTQYF.

The rearrangement joins TRBV7-9 to TRBJ2-7; no clear D gene. With 0 bases removed from V and 7 bases from J, the gap between germline ends came to 13 bases. CDR1 and CDR2 (germline): SEHNR, FQNEAQ (reference sequence). The CDR3 is made up of 14 amino acids. The CDR3 region is CASSLALTDWEQYF. DNA for the CDR3: TGTGCCAGCAGCTTAGCTCTGACCGACTGGGAGCAGTACTTC. Looking up the rest from reference TRBV7-9 and TRBJ2-7 gives the full variable domain: DTGVSQNPRHKITKRGQNVTFRCDPISEHNRLYWYRQTLGQGPEFLTYFQNEAQLEKSRLLSDRFSAERPKGSFSTLEIQRTEQGDSAMYLCASSLALTDWEQYFGPGTRLTVT.

V and J are TRBV20-1 and TRBJ1-6, with D uncertain. Germline CDR1 reads DFQATT; CDR2 reads SNEGSKA (reference sequence). With 1 base removed from V and 11 bases from J, the gap between germline ends came to 6 bases. The CDR3 length is 11 residues. CDR3 region: CSARAGTPLHF. Written as DNA, the CDR3 is TGCAGTGCTAGAGCGGGGACACCCCTCCACTTT.

V usage is TRBV19 and J usage is TRBJ2-7; 10 nucleotides agree with TRBD1. The CDR3 contains 13 residues. The V gene's germline CDR1 is LNHDA and CDR2 SQIVND (reference sequence). The trim removed 5 bases at V and 4 bases at J, leaving 2 bases unmatched. The CDR3 sequence: CASSWDRGYEQYF. The CDR3 DNA reads TGTGCCAGTAGTTGGGACAGGGGTTACGAGCAGTACTTC. The complete variable domain, with remaining parts taken from reference TRBV19 and TRBJ2-7, reads DGGITQSPKYLFRKEGQNVTLSCEQNLNHDAMYWYRQDPGQGLRLIYYSQIVNDFQKGDIAEGYSVSREKKESFPLTVTSAQKNPTAFYLCASSWDRGYEQYFGPGTRLTVT.

The chain couples TRBV9 to TRBJ1-2, with 7 positions matching TRBD1. V trimming: 7 bases; J trimming: 6 bases; junction bases outside the gene matches: 6. Germline V gene sequence: CDR1 SGDLS, CDR2 YYNGEE. CDR3 length equals 12 residues. CDR3 region: CASLDRAHGYTF. The CDR3 nucleotides are TGTGCCAGCCTTGACAGGGCTCATGGCTACACCTTC.

The chain couples TRBV7-8 to TRBJ1-1; D not resolved. The CDR3 sequence is 13 residues long. The V gene's germline CDR1 is SGHVS and CDR2 FQNEAQ. The V gene lost 3 bases and the J gene lost 7 bases, with 12 bases spanning the gap. The CDR3 loop is CASSFGPTDEAFF. CDR3 nucleotide sequence: TGTGCCAGCAGCTTCGGACCTACCGATGAAGCTTTCTTT.

The table lists this clone with a few counts. V gene TRBV6-5 combines with J gene TRBJ1-3, with D maybe TRBD1 (5 bases). The CDR3 has 15 amino acids. Germline V gene lookup returns CDR1 MNHEY and CDR2 SVGAGI. Trimming stripped 8 bases from V and 1 base from J, with 15 bases between. The CDR3 loop reads CASAARGSSGNTIYF. Written as DNA, the CDR3 is TGTGCCAGCGCTGCCCGGGGGAGTTCTGGAAACACCATATATTTT.

This clone was recorded once. The gene calls are TRBV30 and TRBJ1-6; D call uncertain. Germline V gene data show CDR1 as GTSNPN and CDR2 as SVGIG (reference sequence). The CDR3 loop spans 12 amino acids. V was trimmed by 2 bases and J by 11 bases, leaving 10 bases between them. The CDR3: CAWSPDSPPLHF. CDR3 coding DNA: TGTGCCTGGAGTCCAGACTCTCCACCCCTCCACTTT.

This chain connects TRBV5-1 to TRBJ1-4; D remains ambiguous. V dropped 4 bases and J dropped 7 bases, with 11 bases sitting between them. Germline V CDR1 and CDR2: SGHRS, YFSETQ. CDR3 length: 13 residues. CDR3 residues: CASSPRLGEKLFF. The CDR3 coding sequence is TGCGCCAGCAGCCCCCGTCTGGGTGAAAAACTGTTTTTT. The entire variable domain, with the rest obtained from reference TRBV5-1 and TRBJ1-4, is as follows: KAGVTQTPRYLIKTRGQQVTLSCSPISGHRSVSWYQQTPGQGLQFLFEYFSETQRNKGNFPGRFSGRQFSNSRSEMNVSTLELGDSALYLCASSPRLGEKLFFGSGTQLSVL.

The chain couples TRBV4-1 to TRBJ1-5; possible D gene TRBD1, 6 bases. The V end lost 1 base, the J end lost 5 bases, and 21 bases lay between the germline ends. The CDR3 runs 18 residues. Germline V gene sequence: CDR1 MGHRA, CDR2 YSYEKL. The CDR3 DNA reads TGCGCCAGCAGCCAAGCGCCCCCGGACAGACCCTCGCATCAGCCCCAGCATTTT. Amino acid sequence: CASSQAPPDRPSHQPQHF.

V is TRBV7-6 and J is TRBJ1-5; D is unresolved. This CDR3 has 13 amino acids. V lost 2 bases and J lost 9, with 11 bases in between. Per germline, CDR1 SGHVS and CDR2 FNYEAQ. CDR3 sequence (DNA): TGTGCCAGCAGCTTATCCGAGGAATGGCCCCAGCATTTT. Translated, it gives CASSLSEEWPQHF.

The chain carries TRBV5-4 and TRBJ2-3, with TRBD2 as a possible D gene (6 bases). Per germline, CDR1 SGHNT and CDR2 YYREEE (reference sequence). This CDR3 has 16 residues. The V gene lost 7 bases and the J gene lost 1 base, with 19 bases spanning the gap. The CDR3 spells CASRRGTGGGTDTQYF. The CDR3 region has the DNA TGTGCCAGCCGCAGAGGGACTGGTGGTGGCACAGATACGCAGTATTTT.

This chain uses TRBV24-1 with TRBJ1-2, with 7 bases that match TRBD1. V trimming: 6 bases; J trimming: 2 bases; junction bases outside the gene matches: 2. Germline lookup yields CDR1 KGHDR and CDR2 SFDVKD. The CDR3 runs to 13 residues. CDR3 amino acids: CATSTGQNYGYTF. The CDR3 DNA is TGTGCCACCAGTACGGGACAGAACTATGGCTACACCTTC.

This chain joins TRBV30 and TRBJ1-1; no definite D call. V was pared by 2 bases and J by 5 bases, with 12 bases between. Germline V CDR1 and CDR2: GTSNPN, SVGIG (reference sequence). The CDR3 is made up of 13 amino acids. The chain's CDR3 is CAWSKARATEAFF. For the CDR3, the DNA is TGTGCCTGGAGTAAGGCGCGGGCTACTGAAGCTTTCTTT.

The chain recombines TRBV18 with TRBJ2-3, with D possibly being TRBD1 (5 bases). Deletions cut 4 bases from V and 3 bases from J, with 11 bases between. Per germline, CDR1 KGHSH and CDR2 LQKENI. This CDR3 has 14 amino acids. The CDR3 coding sequence is TGTGCCAGCTCACAGAATCAGGGAACAGATACGCAGTATTTT. Protein: CASSQNQGTDTQYF. Drawing the rest from reference TRBV18 and TRBJ2-3, the complete variable domain is NAGVMQNPRHLVRRRGQEARLRCSPMKGHSHVYWYRQLPEEGLKFMVYLQKENIIDESGMPKERFSAEFPKEGPSILRIQQVVRGDSAAYFCASSQNQGTDTQYFGPGTRLTVL.